This T cell receptor beta chain was identified during a study of blood T cell repertoires in COVID-19. Study context: Sites across the United States, Italy and Spain contributed samples from acute and convalescent COVID-19. Sources were T cells, B-cell-depleted T cells, or PBMCs; the material itself was cDNA or gDNA.

Patients of the Seattle cohort, enrolled during active infection, were followed longitudinally. Methods used by the authors: Amplified reference gene primers provided the basis for estimating nucleated cell counts. Method: immunoSEQ multiplex PCR; TCRdb's copy keeps in-frame clones and lacks some. V and J calls plus clone size are reproduced from that table; the DNA served to infer D and trimming. The sample has roughly 150,000 clones, approximately 85% seen once. CDR1 is LNHDA and CDR2 is SQIVND in the germline V gene (reference sequence). V shed 5 bases and J 4 bases; nucleotides not matched to a gene: 7. The CDR3 runs to 14 residues.

The material sequenced was peripheral blood. The chain employs TRBV19 and TRBJ1-2, with 7 bases aligning to TRBD1. This clonotype was obtained from a woman aged 55-69 years with COVID-19, enrolled during active disease. The CDR3 protein is CASSLGQRTYGYTF. Written as DNA, the CDR3 is TGTGCCAGTAGTTTGGGACAGAGAACCTATGGCTACACCTTC.